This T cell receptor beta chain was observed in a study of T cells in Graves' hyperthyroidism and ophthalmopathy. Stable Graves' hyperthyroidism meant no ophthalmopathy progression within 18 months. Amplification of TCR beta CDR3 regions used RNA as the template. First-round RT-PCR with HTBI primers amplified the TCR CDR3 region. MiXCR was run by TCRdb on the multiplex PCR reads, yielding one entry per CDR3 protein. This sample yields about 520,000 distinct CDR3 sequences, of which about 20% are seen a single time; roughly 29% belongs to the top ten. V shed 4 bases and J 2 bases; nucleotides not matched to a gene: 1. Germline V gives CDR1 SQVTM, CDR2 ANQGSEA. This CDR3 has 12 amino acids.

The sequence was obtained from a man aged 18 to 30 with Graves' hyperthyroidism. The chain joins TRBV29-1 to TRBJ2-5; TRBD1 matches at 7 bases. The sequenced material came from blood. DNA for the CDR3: TGCAGCGTTGGGGACAGTCAAGAGACCCAGTACTTC. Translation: CSVGDSQETQYF.